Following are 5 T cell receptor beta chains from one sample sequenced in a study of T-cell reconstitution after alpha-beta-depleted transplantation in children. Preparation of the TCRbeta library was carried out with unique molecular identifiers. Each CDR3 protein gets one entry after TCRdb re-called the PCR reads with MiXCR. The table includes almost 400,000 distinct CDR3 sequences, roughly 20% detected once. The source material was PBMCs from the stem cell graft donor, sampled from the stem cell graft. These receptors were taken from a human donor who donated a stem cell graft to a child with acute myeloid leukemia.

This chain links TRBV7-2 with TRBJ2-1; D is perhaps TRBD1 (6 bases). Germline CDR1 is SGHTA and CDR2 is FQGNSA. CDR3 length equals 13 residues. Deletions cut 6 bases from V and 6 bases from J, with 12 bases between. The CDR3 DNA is TGTGCCAGCAGAGAAAGGACAGTCAATGAGCAGTTCTTC. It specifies CASRERTVNEQFF.

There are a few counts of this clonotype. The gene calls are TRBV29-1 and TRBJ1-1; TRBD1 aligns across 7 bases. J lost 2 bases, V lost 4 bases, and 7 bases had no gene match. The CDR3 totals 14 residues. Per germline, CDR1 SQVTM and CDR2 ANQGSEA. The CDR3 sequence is CSVAGRTGNTEAFF. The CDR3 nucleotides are TGCAGCGTTGCGGGAAGGACAGGAAACACTGAAGCTTTCTTT. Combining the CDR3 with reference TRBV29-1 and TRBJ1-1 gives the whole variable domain SAVISQKPSRDICQRGTSLTIQCQVDSQVTMMFWYRQQPGQSLTLIATANQGSEATYESGFVIDKFPISRPNLTFSTLTVSNMSPEDSSIYLCSVAGRTGNTEAFFGQGTRLTVV.

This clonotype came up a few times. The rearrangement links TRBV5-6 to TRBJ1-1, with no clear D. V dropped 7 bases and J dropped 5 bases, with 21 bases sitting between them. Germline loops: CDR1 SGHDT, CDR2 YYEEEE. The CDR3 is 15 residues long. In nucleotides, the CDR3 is TGTGCCAGCTCCTCATACGTCAGTTTGAGGACTGAAGCTTTCTTT. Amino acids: CASSSYVSLRTEAFF.

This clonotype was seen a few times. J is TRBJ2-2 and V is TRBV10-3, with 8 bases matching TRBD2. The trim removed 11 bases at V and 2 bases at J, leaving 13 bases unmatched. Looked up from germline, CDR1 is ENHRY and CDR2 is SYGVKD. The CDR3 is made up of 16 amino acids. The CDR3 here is CAARGGGRTNTGELFF. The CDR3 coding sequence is TGTGCCGCCCGGGGGGGCGGGAGGACTAACACCGGGGAGCTGTTTTTT.

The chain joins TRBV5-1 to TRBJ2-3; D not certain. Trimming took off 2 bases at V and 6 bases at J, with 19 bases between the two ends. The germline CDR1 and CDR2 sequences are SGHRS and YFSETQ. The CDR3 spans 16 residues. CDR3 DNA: TGCGCCAGCAGCTTTTATACGGCTAGTTCATCTGATACGCAGTATTTT. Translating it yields CASSFYTASSSDTQYF.